These T cell receptor beta chains were read from a single sample in a study of response to subunit inactivated influenza vaccine. A single record per CDR3 protein comes from TCRdb applying MiXCR to the RT-PCR reads. The sample yields 500,000 to 550,000 distinct CDR3 sequences, approximately 7.7% seen once. The sequences come from PBMCs from blood, collected less than 30 months after vaccination. These receptors were collected from a man between 50 and 70 years old who received an inactivated influenza vaccine. Both conserved end residues are part of each CDR3. D genes are given only for firm matches. Expanded clones are given a class, and other clones once, few, many or no size at all.

>.|TRBJ2-5|TRBV10-3|.
CAISESDGQETQYF
TGTGCCATCAGTGAGTCAGACGGACAAGAGACCCAGTACTTC
>.|TRBJ2-3|TRBV6-6|.
CASSLLGATQYF
TGTGCCAGCAGCCTTCTGGGGGCTACGCAGTATTTT
>.|TRBJ2-1|TRBV20-1|.
CSARDGKRVAYNEQFF
TGCAGTGCTAGAGATGGTAAGAGAGTGGCCTACAATGAGCAGTTCTTC
>.|TRBJ2-7|TRBV5-1|.
CASSWESKDEQYF
TGCGCCAGCAGCTGGGAATCGAAGGACGAGCAGTACTTC
>many|TRBJ2-3|TRBV29-1|.
CSVDRGTDTQYF
TGCAGCGTTGACAGGGGAACAGATACGCAGTATTTT
>few|TRBJ2-1|TRBV18|TRBD2
CASSPTSGSTYNEQFF
TGTGCCAGCTCACCGACTAGCGGGAGTACCTACAATGAGCAGTTCTTC
>few|TRBJ1-1|TRBV20-1|.
CSARQVAEAFF
TGCAGTGCTAGACAGGTCGCTGAAGCTTTCTTT
>many|TRBJ2-3|TRBV20-1|.
CSARWQTDTQYF
TGCAGTGCTAGGTGGCAGACAGATACGCAGTATTTT
>.|TRBJ1-5|TRBV7-9|TRBD1
CASSTGQAIPQPQHF
TGTGCCAGCAGCACCGGACAGGCAATCCCTCAGCCCCAGCATTTT
>many|TRBJ2-3|TRBV7-6|TRBD1
CASSLAWDRLTDTQYF
TGTGCCAGCAGCTTAGCGTGGGACAGACTGACAGATACGCAGTATTTT
>few|TRBJ2-2|TRBV3-1|.
CASSQVHTGELFF
TGTGCCAGCAGCCAAGTTCACACCGGGGAGCTGTTTTTT
>few|TRBJ2-7|TRBV18|.
CASSPGHGYEQYF
TGTGCCAGCTCACCTGGACATGGCTACGAGCAGTACTTC
>.|TRBJ2-5|TRBV18|.
CASSPTTGEETQYF
TGTGCCAGCTCCCCAACCACCGGGGAGGAGACCCAGTACTTC
>many|TRBJ1-1|TRBV29-1|.
CSVEDGGRTEAFF
TGCAGCGTTGAAGATGGGGGGAGGACTGAAGCTTTCTTT
>few|TRBJ2-5|TRBV2|.
CASSEGRFQETQYF
TGTGCCAGCAGTGAAGGGCGGTTCCAAGAGACCCAGTACTTC
>.|TRBJ2-3|TRBV7-8|.
CASSLVQNTDTQYF
TGTGCCAGCAGCTTAGTACAGAACACAGATACGCAGTATTTT
>.|TRBJ2-7|TRBV5-1|.
CASSHRDGIYEQYF
TGCGCCAGCAGCCATCGGGACGGAATATACGAGCAGTACTTC
>few|TRBJ2-2|TRBV29-1|.
CSVAGLINTGELFF
TGCAGCGTTGCGGGTCTGATTAACACCGGGGAGCTGTTTTTT
>.|TRBJ2-3|TRBV6-1|TRBD2
CASSPTAGVGHTQYF
TGTGCCAGCAGTCCTACAGCGGGGGTAGGGCATACGCAGTATTTT
>many|TRBJ1-1|TRBV3-1|TRBD1
CASSLQPGQGSTEAFF
TGTGCCAGCAGCCTCCAACCGGGACAGGGGAGCACTGAAGCTTTCTTT
>few|TRBJ2-7|TRBV7-2|.
CASSYAWRYEQYF
TGTGCCAGCAGCTACGCCTGGAGGTACGAGCAGTACTTC
>many|TRBJ2-5|TRBV29-1|.
CSVVRGETQYF
TGCAGCGTTGTCAGGGGAGAGACCCAGTACTTC
>many|TRBJ2-5|TRBV20-1|.
CSAERIGGHQETQYF
TGCAGTGCCGAGAGGATCGGGGGCCATCAAGAGACCCAGTACTTC
>many|TRBJ2-3|TRBV20-1|.
CSASPHTDTQYF
TGCAGTGCTAGCCCCCACACAGATACGCAGTATTTT
>.|TRBJ2-7|TRBV12-3/TRBV12-4|TRBD2
CASSPTTSGDAYEQYF
TGTGCCAGCAGTCCTACCACTAGCGGAGACGCCTACGAGCAGTACTTC
>.|TRBJ2-7|TRBV28|.
CASSFGRQPNEQYF
TGTGCCAGCAGTTTCGGCAGACAACCCAACGAGCAGTACTTC
>.|TRBJ2-1|TRBV6-6|.
CASSYSTVNEQFF
TGTGCCAGCAGTTACTCGACTGTCAATGAGCAGTTCTTC
>.|TRBJ2-4|TRBV12-3/TRBV12-4|.
CASSLGGGIQYF
TGTGCCAGCAGTTTAGGGGGTGGCATTCAGTACTTC
>.|TRBJ2-1|TRBV27|TRBD1
CASSSRQGRGQFF
TGTGCCAGCAGTTCCAGACAGGGAAGAGGACAGTTCTTC
>.|TRBJ2-7|TRBV20-1|TRBD1
CSARMGQGWSYEQYF
TGCAGTGCTAGGATGGGACAGGGTTGGTCCTACGAGCAGTACTTC
>.|TRBJ2-1|TRBV6-5|.
CASSYPSYNEQFF
TGTGCCAGCAGTTACCCGAGTTACAATGAGCAGTTCTTC
>.|TRBJ1-1|TRBV19|TRBD1
CASRPGGRGNTEAFF
TGTGCCAGCCGACCAGGGGGCCGGGGGAACACTGAAGCTTTCTTT
>.|TRBJ1-2|TRBV20-1|.
CSATRDNYGYTF
TGCAGTGCTACAAGGGATAACTATGGCTACACCTTC
>few|TRBJ2-7|TRBV20-1|.
CSAMSDSYEQYF
TGCAGTGCCATGAGCGACTCCTACGAGCAGTACTTC
>few|TRBJ2-5|TRBV3-1|.
CASSQGGGGETQYF
TGTGCCAGCAGCCAAGGAGGGGGGGGAGAGACCCAGTACTTC
>.|TRBJ1-1|TRBV19|.
CASSIALSDTEAFF
TGTGCCAGTAGTATAGCCTTATCGGACACTGAAGCTTTCTTT
>many|TRBJ2-5|TRBV10-3|.
CATQQGQETQYF
TGTGCCACACAACAGGGCCAAGAGACCCAGTACTTC
>few|TRBJ2-7|TRBV4-1|.
CASSQDEPGSYEQYF
TGCGCCAGCAGCCAAGATGAACCCGGCTCCTACGAGCAGTACTTC
>many|TRBJ1-2|TRBV6-5|.
CASSYSQGYYGYTF
TGTGCCAGCAGTTACTCGCAGGGATACTATGGCTACACCTTC
>many|TRBJ1-2|TRBV5-6|.
CASSLDVGRGYTF
TGTGCCAGCAGCTTGGATGTGGGTAGGGGCTACACCTTC
>many|TRBJ1-1|TRBV5-1|TRBD1
CASSRQGSSNTEAFF
TGCGCCAGCAGCAGACAGGGGAGTTCGAACACTGAAGCTTTCTTT
>few|TRBJ2-1|TRBV28|TRBD2
CASSRGTRAYNEQFF
TGTGCCAGCAGTCGGGGGACTAGGGCGTACAATGAGCAGTTCTTC
>.|TRBJ2-5|TRBV29-1|.
CSVAGIRETQYF
TGCAGCGTGGCAGGGATAAGGGAGACCCAGTACTTC
>few|TRBJ2-7|TRBV7-9|TRBD1
CASSLAQGAEQYF
TGTGCCAGCAGCTTGGCACAGGGGGCCGAGCAGTACTTC
>many|TRBJ2-1|TRBV2|.
CASSFPLGHPTFEQFF
TGTGCCAGCAGTTTCCCCCTAGGTCACCCAACCTTTGAGCAGTTCTTC
>many|TRBJ1-5|TRBV12-3/TRBV12-4|.
CASSSTASNQPQHF
TGTGCCAGCAGTTCTACAGCTTCCAATCAGCCCCAGCATTTT
>many|TRBJ1-1|TRBV12-3/TRBV12-4|.
CASSFSPTMNTEAFF
TGTGCCAGCAGTTTTTCACCTACTATGAACACTGAAGCTTTCTTT
>.|TRBJ2-7|TRBV18|TRBD1
CASSLDRGREQYF
TGTGCCAGCTCCCTAGACAGGGGGCGCGAGCAGTACTTC
>.|TRBJ2-3|TRBV4-1|TRBD1
CASSLDHGTVARTDTQYF
TGCGCCAGCAGCCTAGACCACGGGACAGTGGCCCGCACAGATACGCAGTATTTT
>.|TRBJ2-3|TRBV4-2|.
CASSQDLGRSTDTQYF
TGTGCCAGCAGCCAAGATCTTGGGCGGAGCACAGATACGCAGTATTTT
>many|TRBJ2-1|TRBV28|TRBD2
CASSFISPMGGLGEQFF
TGTGCCAGCAGTTTCATTTCCCCGATGGGGGGGTTAGGGGAGCAGTTCTTC
>many|TRBJ1-2|TRBV29-1|.
CSVELRTYGYTF
TGCAGCGTTGAGTTACGGACGTATGGCTACACCTTC